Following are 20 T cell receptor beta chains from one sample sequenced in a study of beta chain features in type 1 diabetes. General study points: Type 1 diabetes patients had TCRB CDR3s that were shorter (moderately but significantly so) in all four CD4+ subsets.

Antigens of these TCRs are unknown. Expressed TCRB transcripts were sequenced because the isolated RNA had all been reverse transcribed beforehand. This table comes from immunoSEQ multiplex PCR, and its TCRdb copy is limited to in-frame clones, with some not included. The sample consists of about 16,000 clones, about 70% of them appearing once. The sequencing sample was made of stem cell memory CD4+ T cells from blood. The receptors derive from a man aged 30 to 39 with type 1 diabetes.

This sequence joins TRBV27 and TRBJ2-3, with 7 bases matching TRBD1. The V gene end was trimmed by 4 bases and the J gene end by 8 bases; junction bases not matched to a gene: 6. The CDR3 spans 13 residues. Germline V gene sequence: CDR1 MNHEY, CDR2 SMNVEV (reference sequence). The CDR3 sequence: CASSSSRDSTQYF. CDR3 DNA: TGTGCCAGCAGTTCCTCCCGGGACAGTACGCAGTATTTT.

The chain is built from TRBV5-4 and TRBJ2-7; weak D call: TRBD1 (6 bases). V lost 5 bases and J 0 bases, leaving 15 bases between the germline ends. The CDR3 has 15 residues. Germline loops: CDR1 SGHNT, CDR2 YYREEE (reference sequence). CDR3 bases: TGTGCCAGCAGTACCAGGACAGTTCGCTCCTACGAGCAGTACTTC. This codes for CASSTRTVRSYEQYF.

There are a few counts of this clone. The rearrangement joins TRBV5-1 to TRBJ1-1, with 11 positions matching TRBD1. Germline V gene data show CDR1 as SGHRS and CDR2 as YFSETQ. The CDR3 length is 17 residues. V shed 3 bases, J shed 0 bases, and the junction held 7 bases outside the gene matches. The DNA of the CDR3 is TGCGCCAGCAGCTCGGTCAGGACAGGGGGCCTGAACACTGAAGCTTTCTTT. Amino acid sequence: CASSSVRTGGLNTEAFF.

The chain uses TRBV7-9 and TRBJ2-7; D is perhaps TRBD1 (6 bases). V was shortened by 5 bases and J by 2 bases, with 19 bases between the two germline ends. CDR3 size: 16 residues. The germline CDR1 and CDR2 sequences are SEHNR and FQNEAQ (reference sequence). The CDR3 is CASSPIDRTNTYEQYF. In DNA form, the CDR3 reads TGTGCCAGCAGCCCTATAGACAGGACCAATACCTACGAGCAGTACTTC.

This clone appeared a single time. The CDR3 sequence is CASSLVLGQGPNEQFF. As DNA, the CDR3 is TGTGCCAGCAGCTTGGTGCTGGGACAGGGTCCCAATGAGCAGTTCTTC. The rearrangement uses TRBV5-5 and TRBJ2-1, with TRBD1 matching 9 bases. Germline V CDR1 and CDR2: SGHKS, YYEKEE (reference sequence). The CDR3 length is 16 residues. With V trimmed by 0 bases and J by 6 bases, 7 bases remained unmatched.

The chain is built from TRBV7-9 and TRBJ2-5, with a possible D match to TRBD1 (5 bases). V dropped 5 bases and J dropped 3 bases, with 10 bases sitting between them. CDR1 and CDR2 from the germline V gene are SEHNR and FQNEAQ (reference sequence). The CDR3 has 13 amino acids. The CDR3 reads CASSRRGEETQYF. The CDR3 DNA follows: TGTGCCAGCAGCCGAAGGGGTGAAGAGACCCAGTACTTC.

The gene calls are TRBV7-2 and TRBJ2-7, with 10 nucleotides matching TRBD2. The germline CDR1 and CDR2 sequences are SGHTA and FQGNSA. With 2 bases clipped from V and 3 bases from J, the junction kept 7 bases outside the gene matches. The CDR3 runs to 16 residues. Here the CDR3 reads CASSLSLAGAYYEQYF. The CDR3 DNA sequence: TGTGCCAGCAGCTTATCCCTAGCGGGGGCCTACTACGAGCAGTACTTC.

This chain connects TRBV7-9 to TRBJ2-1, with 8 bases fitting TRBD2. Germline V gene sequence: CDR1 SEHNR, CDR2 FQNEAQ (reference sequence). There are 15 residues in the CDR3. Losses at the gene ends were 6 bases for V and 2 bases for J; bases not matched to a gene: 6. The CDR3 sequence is CASRVSGGPYNEQFF. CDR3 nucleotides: TGTGCCAGCAGAGTCAGCGGGGGACCCTACAATGAGCAGTTCTTC.

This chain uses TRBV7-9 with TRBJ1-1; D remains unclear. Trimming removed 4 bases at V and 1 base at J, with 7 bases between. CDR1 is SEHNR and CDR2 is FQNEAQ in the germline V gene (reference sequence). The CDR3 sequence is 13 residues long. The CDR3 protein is CASSSPPNTEAFF. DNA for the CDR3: TGTGCCAGCAGCTCTCCTCCGAACACTGAAGCTTTCTTT.

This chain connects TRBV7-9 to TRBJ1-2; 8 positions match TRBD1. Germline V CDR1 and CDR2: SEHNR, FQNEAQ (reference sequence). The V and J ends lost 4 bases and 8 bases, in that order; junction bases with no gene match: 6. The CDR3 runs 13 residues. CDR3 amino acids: CASSYDRGRGYTF. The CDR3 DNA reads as TGTGCCAGCAGCTACGACAGGGGTCGAGGCTACACCTTC.

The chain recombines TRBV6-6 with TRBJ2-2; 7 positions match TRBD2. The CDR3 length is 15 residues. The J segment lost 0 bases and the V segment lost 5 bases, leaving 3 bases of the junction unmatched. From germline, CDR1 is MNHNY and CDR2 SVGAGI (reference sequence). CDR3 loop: CASSPGTTNTGELFF. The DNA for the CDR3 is TGTGCCAGCAGTCCCGGGACTACGAACACCGGGGAGCTGTTTTTT.

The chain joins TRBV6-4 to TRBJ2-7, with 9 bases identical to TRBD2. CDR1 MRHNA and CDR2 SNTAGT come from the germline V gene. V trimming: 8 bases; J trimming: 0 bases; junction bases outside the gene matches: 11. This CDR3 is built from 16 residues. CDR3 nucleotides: TGTGCCAGCTCTCTGGGAGCGGGGGGCATCTCCTACGAGCAGTACTTC. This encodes CASSLGAGGISYEQYF.

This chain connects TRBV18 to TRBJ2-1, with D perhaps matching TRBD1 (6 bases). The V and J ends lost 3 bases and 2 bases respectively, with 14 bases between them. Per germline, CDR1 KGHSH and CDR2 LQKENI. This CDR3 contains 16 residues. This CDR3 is CASSPPGRGPYNEQFF. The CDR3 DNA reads TGTGCCAGCTCACCGCCCGGCAGGGGCCCCTACAATGAGCAGTTCTTC.

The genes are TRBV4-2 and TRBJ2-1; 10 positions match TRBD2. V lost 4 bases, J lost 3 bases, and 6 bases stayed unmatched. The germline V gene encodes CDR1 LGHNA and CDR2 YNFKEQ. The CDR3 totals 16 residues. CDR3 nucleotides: TGTGCCAGCAGCCGGGATAGCGGGGGGTACTACAATGAGCAGTTCTTC. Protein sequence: CASSRDSGGYYNEQFF.

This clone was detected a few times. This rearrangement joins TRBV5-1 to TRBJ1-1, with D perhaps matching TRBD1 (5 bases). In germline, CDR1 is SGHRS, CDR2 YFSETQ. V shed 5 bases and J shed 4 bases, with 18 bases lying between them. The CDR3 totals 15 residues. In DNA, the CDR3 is TGCGCCAGCAGTTCACAGACATCCGGGGGCACTGAAGCTTTCTTT. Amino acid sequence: CASSSQTSGGTEAFF.

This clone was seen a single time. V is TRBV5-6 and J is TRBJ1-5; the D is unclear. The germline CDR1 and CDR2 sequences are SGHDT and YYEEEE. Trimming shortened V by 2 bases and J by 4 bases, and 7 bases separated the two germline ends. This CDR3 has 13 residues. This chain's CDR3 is CASSLTANQPQHF. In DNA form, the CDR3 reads TGTGCCAGCAGCTTAACAGCTAATCAGCCCCAGCATTTT.

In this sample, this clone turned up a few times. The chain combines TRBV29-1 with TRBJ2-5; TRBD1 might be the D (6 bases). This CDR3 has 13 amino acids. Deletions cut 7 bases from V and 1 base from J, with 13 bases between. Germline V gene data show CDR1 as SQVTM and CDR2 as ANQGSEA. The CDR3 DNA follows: TGCAGCGCCGCCCAGGACAGCCAAGAGACCCAGTACTTC. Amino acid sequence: CSAAQDSQETQYF.

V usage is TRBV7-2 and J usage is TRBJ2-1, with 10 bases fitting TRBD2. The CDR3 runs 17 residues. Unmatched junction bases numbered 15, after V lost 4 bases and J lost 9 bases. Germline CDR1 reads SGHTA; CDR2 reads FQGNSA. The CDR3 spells CASSWSTSIAGGGEQFF. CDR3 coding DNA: TGTGCCAGCAGCTGGTCTACCTCGATAGCGGGGGGTGGTGAGCAGTTCTTC.

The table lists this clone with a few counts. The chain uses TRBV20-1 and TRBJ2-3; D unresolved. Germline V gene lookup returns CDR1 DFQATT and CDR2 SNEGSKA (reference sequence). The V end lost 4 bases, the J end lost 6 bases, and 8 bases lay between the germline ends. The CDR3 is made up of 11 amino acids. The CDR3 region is CSAIFSDTQYF. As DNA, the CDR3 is TGCAGTGCTATCTTTTCGGATACGCAGTATTTT.

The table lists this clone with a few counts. CDR3 in DNA: TGTGCCATCAGTGAGTTCAGTGATTCACCCCTCCACTTT. Its translation is CAISEFSDSPLHF. The chain has TRBV10-3 and TRBJ1-6; no clear D gene. The CDR3 is 13 amino acids. The germline V gene encodes CDR1 ENHRY and CDR2 SYGVKD. Trimming took off 1 base at V and 8 bases at J, with 6 bases between the two ends.